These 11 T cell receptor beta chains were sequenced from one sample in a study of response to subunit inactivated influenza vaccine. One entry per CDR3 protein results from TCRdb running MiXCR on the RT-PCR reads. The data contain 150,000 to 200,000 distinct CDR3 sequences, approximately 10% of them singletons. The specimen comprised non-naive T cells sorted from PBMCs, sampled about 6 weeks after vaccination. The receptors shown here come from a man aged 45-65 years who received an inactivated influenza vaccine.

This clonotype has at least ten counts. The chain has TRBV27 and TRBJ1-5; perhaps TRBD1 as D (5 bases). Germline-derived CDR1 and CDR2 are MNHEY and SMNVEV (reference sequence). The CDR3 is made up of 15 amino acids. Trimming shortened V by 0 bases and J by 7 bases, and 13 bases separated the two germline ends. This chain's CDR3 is CASSLSGQYGQPQHF. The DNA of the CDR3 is TGTGCCAGCAGTTTATCGGGGCAGTATGGCCAGCCCCAGCATTTT.

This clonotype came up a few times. The CDR3 loop is CASSFARANTYSYNEQFF. The CDR3, as DNA: TGTGCCAGCAGCTTTGCGCGGGCAAATACGTACTCCTACAATGAGCAGTTCTTC. The genes are TRBV11-1 and TRBJ2-1; the D gene is possibly TRBD2 (5 bases). Deletions cut 3 bases from V and 0 bases from J, with 18 bases between. Germline CDR1 and CDR2: SGHAT and FQDESV (reference sequence). The CDR3 contains 18 residues.

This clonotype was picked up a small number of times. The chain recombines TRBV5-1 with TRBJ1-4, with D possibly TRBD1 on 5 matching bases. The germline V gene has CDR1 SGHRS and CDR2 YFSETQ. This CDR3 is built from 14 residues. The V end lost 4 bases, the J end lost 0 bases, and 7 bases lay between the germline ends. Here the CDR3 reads CASSVGATNEKLFF. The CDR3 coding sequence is TGCGCCAGCAGCGTGGGGGCAACTAATGAAAAACTGTTTTTT.

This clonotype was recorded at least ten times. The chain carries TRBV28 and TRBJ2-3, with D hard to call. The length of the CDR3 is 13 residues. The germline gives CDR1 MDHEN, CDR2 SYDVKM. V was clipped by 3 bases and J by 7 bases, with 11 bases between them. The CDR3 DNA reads TGTGCCAGCAGTTTCCGCGACTTCTATACGCAGTATTTT. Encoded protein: CASSFRDFYTQYF.

The CDR3, as DNA: TGTGCCAGCAGTCAAGATCTACAGCCCCAGCATTTT. As protein: CASSQDLQPQHF. This chain connects TRBV6-2 or TRBV6-3 to TRBJ1-5; D gene unclear. This CDR3 has 12 amino acids. Between the trimmed V and J ends, which lost 5 bases and 7 bases, there was a span of 9 bases. Germline CDR1 and CDR2: MNHEY and SVGEGT.

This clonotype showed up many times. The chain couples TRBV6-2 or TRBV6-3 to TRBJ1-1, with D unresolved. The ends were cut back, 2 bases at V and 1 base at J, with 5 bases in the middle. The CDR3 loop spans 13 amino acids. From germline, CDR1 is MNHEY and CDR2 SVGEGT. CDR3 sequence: CASSYGPNTEAFF. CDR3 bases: TGTGCCAGCAGTTACGGTCCGAACACTGAAGCTTTCTTT.

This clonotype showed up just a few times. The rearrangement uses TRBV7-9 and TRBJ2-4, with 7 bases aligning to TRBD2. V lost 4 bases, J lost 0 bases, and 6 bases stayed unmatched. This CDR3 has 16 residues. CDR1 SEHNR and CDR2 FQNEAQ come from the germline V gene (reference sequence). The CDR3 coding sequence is TGTGCCAGCAGCTCCCTAGCGGCCCTAGCCAAAAACATTCAGTACTTC. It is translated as CASSSLAALAKNIQYF.

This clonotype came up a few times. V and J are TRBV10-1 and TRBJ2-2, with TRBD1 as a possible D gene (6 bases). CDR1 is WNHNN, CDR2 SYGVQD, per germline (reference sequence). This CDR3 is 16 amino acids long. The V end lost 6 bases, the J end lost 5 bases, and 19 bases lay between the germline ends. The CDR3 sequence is CASRPDSLSGTGELFF. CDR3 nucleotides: TGCGCCAGCAGACCGGACAGTCTATCAGGGACCGGGGAGCTGTTTTTT.

The CDR3 bases are TGTGCCAGCAGCCGAATACTAGCGGGAGGGCCAGATACGCAGTATTTT. The encoded protein is CASSRILAGGPDTQYF. J is TRBJ2-3 and V is TRBV11-2; 13 positions match TRBD2. Trimming took 5 bases from V and 4 from J; bases not matched to a gene: 6. The CDR3 spans 16 residues. Germline V lookup: CDR1 SGHAT, CDR2 FQNNGV.

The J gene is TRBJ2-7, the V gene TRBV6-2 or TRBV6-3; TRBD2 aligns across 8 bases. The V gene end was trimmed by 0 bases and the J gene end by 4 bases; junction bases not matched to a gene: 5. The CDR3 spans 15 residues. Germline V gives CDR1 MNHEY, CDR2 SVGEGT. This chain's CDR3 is CASSYSSSGGYEQYF. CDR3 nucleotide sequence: TGTGCCAGCAGTTACTCGAGCAGCGGGGGTTACGAGCAGTACTTC.

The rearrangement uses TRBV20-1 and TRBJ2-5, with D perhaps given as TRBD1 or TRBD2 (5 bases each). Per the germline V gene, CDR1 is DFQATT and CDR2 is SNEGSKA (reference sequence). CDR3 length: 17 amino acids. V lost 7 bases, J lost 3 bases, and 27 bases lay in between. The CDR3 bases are TGCAGTGTCCGGGGCCGGGCACCGGGGATAACGGAAGAGACCCAGTACTTC. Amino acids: CSVRGRAPGITEETQYF.